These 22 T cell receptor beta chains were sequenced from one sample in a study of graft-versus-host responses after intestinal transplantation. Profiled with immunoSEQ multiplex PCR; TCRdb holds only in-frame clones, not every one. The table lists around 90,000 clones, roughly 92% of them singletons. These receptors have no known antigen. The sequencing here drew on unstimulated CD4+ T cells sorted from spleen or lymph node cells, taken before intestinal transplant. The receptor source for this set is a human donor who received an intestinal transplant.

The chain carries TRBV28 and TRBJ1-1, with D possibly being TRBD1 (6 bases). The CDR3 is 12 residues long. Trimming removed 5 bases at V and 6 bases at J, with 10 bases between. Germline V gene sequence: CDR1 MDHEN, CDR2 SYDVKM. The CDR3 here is CASSGGRAEAFF. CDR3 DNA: TGTGCCAGCAGTGGGGGCAGAGCTGAAGCTTTCTTT.

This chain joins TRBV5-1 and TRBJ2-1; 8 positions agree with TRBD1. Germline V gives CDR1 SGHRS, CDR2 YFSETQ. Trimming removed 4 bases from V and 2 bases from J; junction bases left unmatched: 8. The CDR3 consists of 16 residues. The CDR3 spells CASSVTTGAPYNEQFF. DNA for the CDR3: TGCGCCAGCAGCGTTACGACAGGGGCCCCCTACAATGAGCAGTTCTTC.

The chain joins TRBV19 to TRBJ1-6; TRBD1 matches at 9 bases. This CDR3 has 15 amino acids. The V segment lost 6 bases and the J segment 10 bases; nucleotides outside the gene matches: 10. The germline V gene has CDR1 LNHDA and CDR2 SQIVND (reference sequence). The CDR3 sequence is CASSGDRVKGSPLHF. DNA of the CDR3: TGTGCCAGTAGCGGGGACAGGGTAAAGGGATCACCCCTCCACTTT.

The CDR3 region has the DNA TGTGCCAGCAGTCCGTGGACAGGGGGCGGGGATGGCTACACCTTC. As protein: CASSPWTGGGDGYTF. V is TRBV6-5 and J is TRBJ1-2; 11 positions match TRBD1. CDR3 size: 15 residues. In germline, CDR1 is MNHEY, CDR2 SVGAGI. The V gene end was trimmed by 5 bases and the J gene end by 6 bases; junction bases not matched to a gene: 8.

The CDR3: CASSPGGLGNTIYF. Written as DNA, the CDR3 is TGCGCCAGCAGCCCAGGGGGCCTTGGAAACACCATATATTTT. The chain has TRBV5-1 and TRBJ1-3; 8 bases match TRBD1. CDR1 SGHRS and CDR2 YFSETQ come from the germline V gene. V dropped 4 bases and J dropped 3; count of bases not matched to a gene: 3. CDR3 length: 14 residues.

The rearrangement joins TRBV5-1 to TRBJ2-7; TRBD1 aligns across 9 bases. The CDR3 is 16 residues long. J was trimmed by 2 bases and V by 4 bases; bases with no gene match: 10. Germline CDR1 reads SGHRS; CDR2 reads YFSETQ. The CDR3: CASSPQSGTGTYEQYF. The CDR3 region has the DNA TGCGCCAGCAGCCCGCAATCCGGGACAGGGACCTACGAGCAGTACTTC.

The CDR3: CARSWRLAEGGELFF. The DNA for the CDR3 is TGTGCCAGAAGCTGGAGGCTAGCCGAGGGCGGGGAGCTGTTTTTT. The chain has TRBV5-3 and TRBJ2-2; D may be TRBD2 (5 bases). TRBV5-3 is flagged as an ORF with uncertain function. The CDR3 totals 15 residues. The V gene lost 3 bases and the J gene lost 7 bases, with 16 bases spanning the gap.

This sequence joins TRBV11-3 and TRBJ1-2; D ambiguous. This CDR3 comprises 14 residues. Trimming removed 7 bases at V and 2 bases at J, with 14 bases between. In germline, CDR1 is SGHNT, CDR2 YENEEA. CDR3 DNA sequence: TGTGCCAGCACGGTGAACGGGCAGAACTATGGCTACACCTTC. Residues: CASTVNGQNYGYTF.

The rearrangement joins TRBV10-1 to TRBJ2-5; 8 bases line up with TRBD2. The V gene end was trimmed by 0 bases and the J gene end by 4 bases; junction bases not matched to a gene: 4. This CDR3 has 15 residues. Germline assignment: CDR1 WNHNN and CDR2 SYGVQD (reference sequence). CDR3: CASSESGTSLETQYF. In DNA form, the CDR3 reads TGCGCCAGCAGTGAGTCCGGGACTAGTTTAGAGACCCAGTACTTC.

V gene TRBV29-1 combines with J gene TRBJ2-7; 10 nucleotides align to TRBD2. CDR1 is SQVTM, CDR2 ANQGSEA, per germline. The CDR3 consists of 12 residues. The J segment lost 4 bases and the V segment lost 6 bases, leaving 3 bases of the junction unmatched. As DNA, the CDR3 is TGCAGCGTACGGACTAGCGGTTACGAGCAGTACTTC. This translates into CSVRTSGYEQYF.

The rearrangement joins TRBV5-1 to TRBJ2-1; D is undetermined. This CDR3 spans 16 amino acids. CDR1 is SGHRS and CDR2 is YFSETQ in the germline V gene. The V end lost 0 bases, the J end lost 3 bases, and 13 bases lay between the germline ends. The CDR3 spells CASSLELRTNYNEQFF. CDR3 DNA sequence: TGCGCCAGCAGCTTGGAACTGCGGACCAACTACAATGAGCAGTTCTTC.

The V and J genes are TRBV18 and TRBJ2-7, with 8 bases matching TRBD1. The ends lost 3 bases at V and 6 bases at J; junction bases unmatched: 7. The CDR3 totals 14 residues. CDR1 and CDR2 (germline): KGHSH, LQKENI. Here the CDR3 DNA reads TGTGCCAGCTCACCGGGACAGGTCCCAAGCGAGCAGTACTTC. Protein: CASSPGQVPSEQYF.

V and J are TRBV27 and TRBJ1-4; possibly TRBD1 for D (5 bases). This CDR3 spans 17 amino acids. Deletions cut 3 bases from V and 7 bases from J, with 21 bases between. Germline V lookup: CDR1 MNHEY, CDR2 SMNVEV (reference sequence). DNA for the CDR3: TGTGCCAGCAGTTTTGTGTCGGGGGGAGGGCTAAGTGAAAAACTGTTTTTT. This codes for CASSFVSGGGLSEKLFF.

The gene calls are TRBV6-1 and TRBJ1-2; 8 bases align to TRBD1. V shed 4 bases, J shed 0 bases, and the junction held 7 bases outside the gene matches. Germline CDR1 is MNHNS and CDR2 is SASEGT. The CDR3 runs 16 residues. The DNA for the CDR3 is TGTGCCAGCAGTGGAGGACAGGGAGTTACTAACTATGGCTACACCTTC. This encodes CASSGGQGVTNYGYTF.

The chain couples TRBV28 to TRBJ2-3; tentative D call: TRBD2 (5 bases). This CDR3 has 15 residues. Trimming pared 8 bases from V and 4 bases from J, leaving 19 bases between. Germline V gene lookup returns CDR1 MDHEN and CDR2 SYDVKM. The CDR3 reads CASGRGSFGADTQYF. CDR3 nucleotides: TGTGCCAGCGGGAGAGGGAGTTTTGGAGCAGATACGCAGTATTTT.

The CDR3: CASSERLVYSNQPQHF. The CDR3 nucleotides read TGTGCCAGCAGTGAAAGACTAGTATATAGCAATCAGCCCCAGCATTTT. The chain employs TRBV6-1 and TRBJ1-5; D is ambiguous. The CDR3 loop spans 16 amino acids. V dropped 2 bases and J dropped 0 bases, with 11 bases sitting between them. Germline lookup yields CDR1 MNHNS and CDR2 SASEGT.

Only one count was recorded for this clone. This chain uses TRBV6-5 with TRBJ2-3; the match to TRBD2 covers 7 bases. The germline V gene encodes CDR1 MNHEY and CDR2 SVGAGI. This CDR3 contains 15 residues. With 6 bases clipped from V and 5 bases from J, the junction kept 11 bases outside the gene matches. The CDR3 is CASSLLAERGDTQYF. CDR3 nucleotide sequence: TGTGCCAGCAGCCTTCTAGCGGAGAGGGGAGATACGCAGTATTTT.

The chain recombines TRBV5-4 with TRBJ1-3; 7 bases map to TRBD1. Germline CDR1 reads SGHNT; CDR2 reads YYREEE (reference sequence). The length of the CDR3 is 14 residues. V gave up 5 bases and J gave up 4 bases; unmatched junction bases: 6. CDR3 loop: CASSSDRVGNTIYF. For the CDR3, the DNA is TGTGCCAGCAGTTCCGACAGGGTAGGAAACACCATATATTTT.

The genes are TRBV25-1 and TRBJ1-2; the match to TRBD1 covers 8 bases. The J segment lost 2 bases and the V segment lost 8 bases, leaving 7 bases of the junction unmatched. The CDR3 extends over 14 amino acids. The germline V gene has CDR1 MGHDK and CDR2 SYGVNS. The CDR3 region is CASRSGTGNYGYTF. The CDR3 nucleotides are TGTGCCAGCCGGTCCGGGACAGGAAACTATGGCTACACCTTC.

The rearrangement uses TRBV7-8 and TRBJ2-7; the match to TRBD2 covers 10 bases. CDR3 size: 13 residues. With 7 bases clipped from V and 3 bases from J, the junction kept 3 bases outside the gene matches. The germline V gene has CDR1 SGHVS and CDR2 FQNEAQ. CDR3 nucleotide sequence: TGTGCCAGCACCCGGACTAGCGGCTACGAGCAGTACTTC. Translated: CASTRTSGYEQYF.

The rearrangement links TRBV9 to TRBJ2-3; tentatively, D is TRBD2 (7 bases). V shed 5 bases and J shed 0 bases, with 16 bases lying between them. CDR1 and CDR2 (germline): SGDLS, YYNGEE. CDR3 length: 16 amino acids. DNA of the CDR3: TGTGCCAGCAGTGCCCCCGGGGGGCCTAGCACAGATACGCAGTATTTT. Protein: CASSAPGGPSTDTQYF.

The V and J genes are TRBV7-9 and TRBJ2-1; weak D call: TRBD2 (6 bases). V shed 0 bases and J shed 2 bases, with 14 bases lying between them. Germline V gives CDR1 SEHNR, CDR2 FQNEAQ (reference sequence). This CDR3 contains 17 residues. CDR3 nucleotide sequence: TGTGCCAGCAGCTTAGCGAACGGGAGCAGGACCTACAATGAGCAGTTCTTC. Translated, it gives CASSLANGSRTYNEQFF.